This T cell receptor (beta chain) was retrieved from a study of cytomegalovirus exposure and HLA in healthy donors. The length of the CDR3 is 17 residues. Per germline, CDR1 MDHEN and CDR2 SYDVKM. Trimming removed 3 bases at V and 0 bases at J, with 17 bases between. 13 Jbeta primers and 60 Vbeta primers were used for the PCR. The table came from immunoSEQ multiplex PCR; TCRdb's copy has only in-frame clones and leaves some out. The repertoire holds around 150,000 clones, with roughly four fifths as singletons. What was sequenced was PBMCs. The V gene is TRBV28, the J gene TRBJ1-1; perhaps TRBD1 as D (6 bases). The clonotype comes from a man aged 50-59 years in good health and CMV-seropositive. CDR3 nucleotide sequence: TGTGCCAGCAGTTTTTGGGGACAAGGGACACTGAACACTGAAGCTTTCTTT. Residues: CASSFWGQGTLNTEAFF.